The 17 T cell receptor beta chains given below trace back to one sample, sequenced in a study of shared clonotypes between healthy human individuals. Here immunoSEQ multiplex PCR was the method, and the copy in TCRdb shows in-frame clones only, minus some. The table lists 2 million to 3 million clones, approximately 93% of them singletons, with 0.35% to 0.45% in the top ten. Material for sequencing was naive CD4+ T cells from PBMCs. Documented subset: CD45RA+ positively selected. Every receptor here comes from a man between 18 and 29 years old in good health. Some clones in this sample may be carry-over from other donors' samples.

This chain joins TRBV7-9 and TRBJ2-7; 7 bases align to TRBD1. The germline CDR1 and CDR2 sequences are SEHNR and FQNEAQ (reference sequence). The ends lost 5 bases at V and 3 bases at J; junction bases unmatched: 7. CDR3 size: 14 residues. The CDR3 reads CASSTKTGRYEQYF. The CDR3 nucleotides read TGTGCCAGCAGCACAAAGACAGGGCGCTACGAGCAGTACTTC.

CDR3 amino acids: CASSQDRRGNQPQHF. CDR3 coding DNA: TGCGCCAGCAGCCAAGATCGCAGGGGGAATCAGCCCCAGCATTTT. This rearrangement joins TRBV4-1 to TRBJ1-5, with TRBD1 identical over 7 bases. The germline gives CDR1 MGHRA, CDR2 YSYEKL. This CDR3 has 15 residues. V gave up 0 bases and J gave up 4 bases; unmatched junction bases: 3.

The chain recombines TRBV7-9 with TRBJ2-5; D may be TRBD1 or TRBD2 (6 bases each). In germline, CDR1 is SEHNR, CDR2 FQNEAQ (reference sequence). The CDR3 runs to 14 residues. Trimming stripped 7 bases from V and 0 bases from J, with 12 bases between. CDR3 loop: CASTVGGNQETQYF. The CDR3 bases are TGTGCCAGCACCGTAGGGGGGAACCAAGAGACCCAGTACTTC.

This clone was found once. Written as DNA, the CDR3 is TGTGCCAGCAGCTTAGTCTCTTGGGACAGGACCTACGAGCAGTACTTC. As protein: CASSLVSWDRTYEQYF. This sequence joins TRBV11-2 and TRBJ2-7; TRBD1 matches at 8 bases. The CDR3 covers 16 residues. The trim removed 1 base at V and 2 bases at J, leaving 7 bases unmatched. The germline V gene has CDR1 SGHAT and CDR2 FQNNGV.

J is TRBJ2-5 and V is TRBV6-7; TRBD1 agrees at 10 bases. TRBV6-7 is given ORF status, its function remaining uncertain. The V gene end was trimmed by 8 bases and the J gene end by 4 bases; junction bases not matched to a gene: 13. The CDR3 contains 16 residues. For the CDR3, the DNA is TGTGCCAGCGCCCTTGCCCGGGACAGGGGTTCAGAGACCCAGTACTTC. It translates to CASALARDRGSETQYF.

This chain joins TRBV5-4 and TRBJ1-2; 7 bases align to TRBD1. The germline CDR1 and CDR2 sequences are SGHNT and YYREEE (reference sequence). The V segment lost 4 bases and the J segment 2 bases; nucleotides outside the gene matches: 8. This CDR3 contains 15 residues. CDR3 loop: CASSRQGGGNYGYTF. The CDR3 bases are TGTGCCAGCAGCCGTCAGGGGGGAGGCAACTATGGCTACACCTTC.

The V gene is TRBV28, the J gene TRBJ2-7; weak D call: TRBD1 (6 bases). The CDR3 runs 14 residues. The V gene lost 4 bases and the J gene lost 3 bases, with 13 bases spanning the gap. The germline CDR1 and CDR2 sequences are MDHEN and SYDVKM. For the CDR3, the DNA is TGTGCCAGCAGTTCGTTCGGCAGGGGCTACGAGCAGTACTTC. This encodes CASSSFGRGYEQYF.

Remarks on this clone: Distinct nucleotide sequences in the sample also encode this CDR3. The chain combines TRBV2 with TRBJ1-5; 8 nucleotides line up with TRBD1. Trimming cost V 6 bases and J 1 base; bases outside gene matches: 2. From germline, CDR1 is SNHLY and CDR2 FYNNEI. The CDR3 loop spans 14 amino acids. The CDR3: CASSRTGSNQPQHF. As DNA, the CDR3 is TGTGCCAGCAGCAGGACAGGGAGCAATCAGCCCCAGCATTTT. The full variable domain, in which reference TRBV2 and TRBJ1-5 provide the parts outside the CDR3, is EPEVTQTPSHQVTQMGQEVILRCVPISNHLYFYWYRQILGQKVEFLVSFYNNEISEKSEIFDDQFSVERPDGSNFTLKIRSTKLEDSAMYFCASSRTGSNQPQHFGDGTRLSIL.

This clone appeared once. J is TRBJ2-5 and V is TRBV4-1, with 8 bases that match TRBD2. The CDR3 spans 16 residues. CDR1 MGHRA and CDR2 YSYEKL come from the germline V gene. Trimming at V came to 0 bases and at J to 4 bases, leaving 7 bases not matched to a gene. The CDR3 nucleotides are TGCGCCAGCAGCCAAGATAGGACCGCGGGGGGAGAGACCCAGTACTTC. Its translation: CASSQDRTAGGETQYF.

This clone was detected only once. V gene TRBV6-6 combines with J gene TRBJ1-3; no definite D call. The V and J ends lost 2 bases and 0 bases respectively, with 5 bases between them. Germline loops: CDR1 MNHNY, CDR2 SVGAGI (reference sequence). The CDR3 length is 14 residues. The CDR3 DNA reads TGTGCCAGCAGTTACGGTTACTCTGGAAACACCATATATTTT. Its protein is CASSYGYSGNTIYF.

The V and J genes are TRBV6-1 and TRBJ2-7, with 7 bases fitting TRBD2. Germline CDR1 reads MNHNS; CDR2 reads SASEGT. The V segment lost 0 bases and the J segment 4 bases; nucleotides outside the gene matches: 9. CDR3 length equals 16 residues. CDR3 protein: CASSEAGGVGTYEQYF. CDR3 nucleotides: TGTGCCAGCAGTGAAGCGGGAGGGGTCGGAACTTACGAGCAGTACTTC.

The genes are TRBV29-1 and TRBJ2-1, with D possibly TRBD2 on 5 matching bases. This CDR3 has 11 amino acids. Looked up from germline, CDR1 is SQVTM and CDR2 is ANQGSEA. V was clipped by 7 bases and J by 9 bases, with 13 bases between them. CDR3 in DNA: TGCAGCGCCGAAGAGGGTTCTGAGCAGTTCTTC. It is translated as CSAEEGSEQFF.

Turning to this clone: Additional DNA sequences in this sample encode the identical CDR3. J is TRBJ2-5 and V is TRBV11-2; D unresolved. This CDR3 comprises 13 residues. V lost 5 bases, J lost 0 bases, and 7 bases lay in between. Germline CDR1 SGHAT, CDR2 FQNNGV. Here the CDR3 reads CASSLRYQETQYF. CDR3 sequence (DNA): TGTGCCAGCAGCCTACGGTACCAAGAGACCCAGTACTTC.

This clone was seen a few times. At one end, the junction sequence differs from germline, possibly due to a read error. The rearrangement links TRBV7-9 to TRBJ2-4; no clear D. This CDR3 comprises 8 residues. Germline CDR1 and CDR2: SEHNR and FQNEAQ (reference sequence). The chain's CDR3 is CASSPINF. The CDR3, as DNA: TGTGCCAGCAGCCCGATAAACTTC.

This chain links TRBV4-1 with TRBJ2-2; no clear D gene. Germline-derived CDR1 and CDR2 are MGHRA and YSYEKL. V shed 0 bases and J shed 8 bases, with 4 bases lying between them. The CDR3 extends over 12 amino acids. This chain's CDR3 is CASSQEGGELFF. Written as DNA, the CDR3 is TGCGCCAGCAGCCAAGAAGGGGGGGAGCTGTTTTTT.

The V call is TRBV25-1, the J call TRBJ1-6; the D gene is possibly TRBD1 (6 bases). Germline V gene sequence: CDR1 MGHDK, CDR2 SYGVNS. The CDR3 runs 14 residues. V was cut by 8 bases and J by 0 bases, with 8 bases left in between. CDR3 amino acids: CASSDSSYNSPLHF. CDR3 DNA: TGTGCCAGCTCGGACAGCTCCTATAATTCACCCCTCCACTTT.

The J gene is TRBJ1-4, the V gene TRBV28, with a tentative D call TRBD1 (6 bases). CDR1 and CDR2 (germline): MDHEN, SYDVKM. The germline V and J ends were trimmed by 2 bases and 10 bases, with 8 bases remaining between them. The CDR3 length is 12 residues. As DNA, the CDR3 is TGTGCCAGCAGTTTAAAAGGGGGAAAACTGTTTTTT. Protein product: CASSLKGGKLFF.